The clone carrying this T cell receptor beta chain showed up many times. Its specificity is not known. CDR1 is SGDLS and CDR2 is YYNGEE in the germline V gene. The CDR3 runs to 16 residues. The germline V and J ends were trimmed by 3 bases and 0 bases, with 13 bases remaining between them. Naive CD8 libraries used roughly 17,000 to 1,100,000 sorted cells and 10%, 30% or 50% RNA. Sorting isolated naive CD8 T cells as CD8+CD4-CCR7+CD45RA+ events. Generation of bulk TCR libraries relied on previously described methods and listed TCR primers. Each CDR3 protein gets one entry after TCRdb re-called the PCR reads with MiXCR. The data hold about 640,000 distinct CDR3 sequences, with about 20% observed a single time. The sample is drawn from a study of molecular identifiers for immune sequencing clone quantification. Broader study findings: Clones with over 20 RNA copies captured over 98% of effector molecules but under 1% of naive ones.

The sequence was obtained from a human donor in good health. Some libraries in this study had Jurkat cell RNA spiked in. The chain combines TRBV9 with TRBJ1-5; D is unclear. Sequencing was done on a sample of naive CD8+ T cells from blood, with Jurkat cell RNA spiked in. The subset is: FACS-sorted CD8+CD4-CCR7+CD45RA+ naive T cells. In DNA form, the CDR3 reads TGTGCCAGCAGCGAGGGCGGAGGCAATAGCAATCAGCCCCAGCATTTT. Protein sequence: CASSEGGGNSNQPQHF.